The present T cell receptor beta chain was sequenced within a study of Ad26.COV2.S vaccination and SARS-CoV-2 variants. For the study at large: Ad26.COV2.S, an intramuscular injection, was given once or twice 56 days apart.

Indicated treatment: some 19 received Ad26.COV2.S at low or high dose, single or two shots; 5 received placebo; per-sample allocation not given. Collection of the samples took place on day 63 after the first injection of vaccine or placebo. Note on this clone: No antigen is known for it.

The CDR3 consists of 16 residues. The germline V gene encodes CDR1 LGHNA and CDR2 YNFKEQ. J lost 3 bases, V lost 4 bases, and 9 bases had no gene match. Study-level results: Across vaccine and placebo recipients, the breadth of non-spike TCRs was similar. Measures of TCR breadth and depth may have fallen short of total T cell responses.

Sequencing used immunoSEQ multiplex PCR; TCRdb keeps in-frame clones, though not all of them. Among roughly 330,000 clones listed, roughly 90% were seen once. The source was peripheral blood, collected in a trial of Ad26.COV2.S vaccine versus placebo. The sequence derives from a person between 18 and 60 years old who received the Ad26.COV2.S COVID-19 vaccine or a placebo. The chain uses TRBV4-2 and TRBJ1-5, with 7 nucleotides matching TRBD1. The CDR3 bases are TGTGCCAGCAGCCTTTCGGGGCAGGGGGACAATCAGCCCCAGCATTTT. Protein sequence: CASSLSGQGDNQPQHF.